These T cell receptor beta chains were read from a single sample in a study of OX40 agonist ivuxolimab in advanced cancers. Measured with immunoSEQ multiplex PCR; TCRdb has only the in-frame clones, and not every one. The table shows tens of thousands of clones, with about 85% occurring only once. This material consisted of CD4+ or CD8+ T cells sorted from blood, taken in a trial of the OX40 agonist ivuxolimab. The receptors come from an adult with an advanced solid tumor such as melanoma, head and neck, liver or kidney cancer. The conserved cysteine and the conserved F or W are not part of the CDR3 here. Fields, in order: J gene, V gene, CDR3 protein.

>TRBJ1-2|TRBV2
ASSTGVGGYT
>TRBJ2-5|TRBV10-1
ASSFSTGEETQY
>TRBJ1-5|TRBV5-1
ASSSGGIGNQPQH
>TRBJ2-7|TRBV11-2
ASSRTSGIYEQY
>TRBJ2-1|TRBV7-3
ASSWGSHNEQF
>TRBJ2-1|TRBV5-1
ASSNLIAGHNEQF
>TRBJ2-7|TRBV10-3
AISGGQASSYEQY
>TRBJ1-5|TRBV7-2
ASSIRSGGGSNQPQH
>TRBJ1-1|TRBV5-1
ASSLRQTSAEAF
>TRBJ2-2|TRBV21-1
ASSKDASPDPNTGELF